Sequencing of this TCR beta chain was carried out in a study of PD-L1 blockade in urothelial cancer. Study-wide context: Blood analysis occurred 3 weeks (second dose) and 6 weeks after treatment start. T cells were recovered from blood samples at a median of around 140,000.

About this clone: Its antigen is unknown.

Study-wide results and caveats: Durable-benefit patients showed greater tumor-associated blood clone expansion at 3 weeks.

What went into each PCR as a spike was synthetic TCR analog templates. Clones were sequenced by immunoSEQ multiplex PCR, and TCRdb holds only the in-frame ones, with some missing. The repertoire holds 20,000 to 25,000 clones, with 84% as singletons. The CDR3 has 14 residues. V shed 5 bases and J shed 1 base, with 11 bases lying between them. The germline CDR1 and CDR2 sequences are LNHDA and SQIVND (reference sequence). The clonotype comes from an older man with urothelial cancer. Sequencing used PBMCs, obtained around atezolizumab (anti-PD-L1) treatment. The rearrangement links TRBV19 to TRBJ1-1; D is perhaps TRBD1 (6 bases). The CDR3 bases are TGTGCCAGTAGTGAGGGACAAGCGAACACTGAAGCTTTCTTT. This translates into CASSEGQANTEAFF. The full variable domain, rest sourced from reference TRBV19 and TRBJ1-1, is DGGITQSPKYLFRKEGQNVTLSCEQNLNHDAMYWYRQDPGQGLRLIYYSQIVNDFQKGDIAEGYSVSREKKESFPLTVTSAQKNPTAFYLCASSEGQANTEAFFGQGTRLTVV.